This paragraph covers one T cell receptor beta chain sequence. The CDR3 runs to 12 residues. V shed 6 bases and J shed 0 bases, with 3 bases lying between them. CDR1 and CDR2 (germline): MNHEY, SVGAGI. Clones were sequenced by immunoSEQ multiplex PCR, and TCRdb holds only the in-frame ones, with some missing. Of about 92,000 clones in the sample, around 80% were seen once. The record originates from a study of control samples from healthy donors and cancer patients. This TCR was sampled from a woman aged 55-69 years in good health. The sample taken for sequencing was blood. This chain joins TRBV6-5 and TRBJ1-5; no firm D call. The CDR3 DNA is TGTGCCAGCAGCGATAGCAATCAGCCCCAGCATTTT. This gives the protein CASSDSNQPQHF.